This paragraph reports one T cell receptor beta chain. This table comes from immunoSEQ multiplex PCR, and its TCRdb copy is limited to in-frame clones, with some not included. In the table there are 50,000 to 65,000 clones, around 90% of which are singletons. The V gene's germline CDR1 is SGHTA and CDR2 FQGTGA. The V and J ends lost 5 bases and 0 bases respectively, with 10 bases between them. CDR3 length equals 14 residues. The data are from a study of blood T cell repertoires in COVID-19. Across the study: T cells, B-cell-depleted T cells, or PBMCs supplied cDNA or gDNA.

Specimen: peripheral blood. The TCR comes from a human donor in a cohort sampled during active COVID-19. V is TRBV7-3 and J is TRBJ1-1, with D possibly matching TRBD1 (6 bases). The CDR3 DNA reads as TGTGCCAGCAGCCAACAGGGCCTGAACACTGAAGCTTTCTTT. Translated: CASSQQGLNTEAFF.